The rows below give T cell receptor beta chains drawn from one sample of a study of cytomegalovirus exposure and HLA in healthy donors. Some clones are missing from TCRdb's copy, which holds only in-frame ones; the method was immunoSEQ multiplex PCR. The data show about 160,000 clones, with 80% seen just once and roughly 4.7% held by the top ten. What was sequenced was PBMCs. The receptors stem from a young man in good health and CMV-seronegative. The CDR3 runs from the conserved cysteine through the conserved F or W. The D gene is left open where the match is weak. Only part of the rows carry a size: once, few, many, or a class if the clone is expanded.

V: TRBV19; J: TRBJ1-2; size: -; D: -; CDR3: CASSTGTSTLRGYGYTF; DNA: TGTGCCAGTAGTACCGGGACAAGCACTCTAAGGGGCTATGGCTACACCTTC
V: TRBV13; J: TRBJ2-7; size: -; D: TRBD2; CDR3: CASSSSRGVVYEQYF; DNA: TGTGCCAGCAGCTCCTCCCGGGGGGTGGTCTACGAGCAGTACTTC
V: TRBV5-1; J: TRBJ2-1; size: -; D: TRBD2; CDR3: CASSSAGGLGGLSYNEQFF; DNA: TGCGCCAGCAGCTCCGCCGGGGGACTAGGTGGATTATCCTACAATGAGCAGTTCTTC
V: TRBV13; J: TRBJ1-6; size: -; D: -; CDR3: CASSPAGLNTRSPLHF; DNA: TGTGCCAGCAGCCCCGCGGGACTCAACACGAGGTCACCCCTCCACTTT
V: TRBV30; J: TRBJ1-2; size: -; D: -; CDR3: CAWSVGLTSGYTF; DNA: TGTGCCTGGAGTGTCGGTCTTACGAGTGGCTACACCTTC
V: TRBV6-4; J: TRBJ1-4; size: -; D: TRBD1; CDR3: CASSQGGAGEKLFF; DNA: TGTGCCAGCAGTCAAGGGGGCGCGGGTGAAAAACTGTTTTTT
V: TRBV5-4; J: TRBJ1-2; size: -; D: -; CDR3: CASSLGGELNGYTF; DNA: TGTGCCAGCAGCTTGGGCGGGGAGTTGAATGGCTACACCTTC
V: TRBV10-1; J: TRBJ2-2; size: -; D: -; CDR3: CASSEGGHTFNTGELFF; DNA: TGTGCCAGCAGTGAGGGAGGTCACACCTTTAACACCGGGGAGCTGTTTTTT
V: TRBV7-2; J: TRBJ2-5; size: -; D: -; CDR3: CASSLQGETQYF; DNA: TGTGCCAGCAGCTTACAGGGGGAGACCCAGTACTTC
V: TRBV15; J: TRBJ2-1; size: -; D: TRBD2; CDR3: CATSSGRLALNNEQFF; DNA: TGTGCCACCAGCTCAGGCCGACTAGCCTTAAACAATGAGCAGTTCTTC
V: TRBV6-4; J: TRBJ1-1; size: -; D: TRBD1; CDR3: CASSKTGANTEAFF; DNA: TGTGCCAGCAGTAAGACAGGGGCGAACACTGAAGCTTTCTTT
V: TRBV5-1; J: TRBJ1-6; size: -; D: TRBD1; CDR3: CASSLAGQGTNSPLHF; DNA: TGCGCCAGCAGCTTAGCGGGACAGGGGACAAATTCACCCCTCCACTTT
V: TRBV6-1; J: TRBJ2-1; size: -; D: TRBD2; CDR3: CASSEGFSSRGGRLSEQFF; DNA: TGTGCCAGCAGTGAAGGATTCAGTTCCCGTGGCGGGAGGTTGAGTGAGCAGTTCTTC
V: TRBV7-2; J: TRBJ1-3; size: -; D: -; CDR3: CASSRNQGISGNTIYF; DNA: TGTGCCAGCAGCCGAAATCAGGGGATTTCTGGAAACACCATATATTTT
V: TRBV7-3; J: TRBJ2-1; size: few; D: -; CDR3: CASSFLRATRGNEQFF; DNA: TGTGCCAGCAGCTTCCTAAGGGCCACCCGGGGCAATGAGCAGTTCTTC
V: TRBV9; J: TRBJ1-1; size: few; D: -; CDR3: CASSVVNARNTEAFF; DNA: TGTGCCAGCAGCGTAGTTAACGCGAGGAACACTGAAGCTTTCTTT
V: TRBV29-1; J: TRBJ2-5; size: -; D: TRBD2; CDR3: CSTGGGQETQYF; DNA: TGCAGCACCGGGGGGGGCCAAGAGACCCAGTACTTC
V: TRBV5-1; J: TRBJ1-2; size: -; D: -; CDR3: CASSFGGQNHYGYTF; DNA: TGCGCCAGCAGCTTCGGAGGGCAGAATCACTATGGCTACACCTTC
V: TRBV5-4; J: TRBJ2-1; size: few; D: -; CDR3: CASSLEGFDNEQFF; DNA: TGTGCCAGCAGCTTGGAGGGGTTCGACAATGAGCAGTTCTTC
V: TRBV6-5; J: TRBJ2-7; size: -; D: -; CDR3: CASIGGHMGEQYF; DNA: TGTGCCAGCATAGGAGGTCATATGGGCGAGCAGTACTTC
V: TRBV7-3; J: TRBJ2-1; size: -; D: -; CDR3: CASSLFVHSYNEQFF; DNA: TGTGCCAGCAGCTTATTTGTACACTCCTACAATGAGCAGTTCTTC
V: TRBV5-1; J: TRBJ1-1; size: -; D: -; CDR3: CASSPWDIPNTEAFF; DNA: TGCGCCAGCAGCCCATGGGACATACCGAACACTGAAGCTTTCTTT
V: TRBV4-2; J: TRBJ1-1; size: -; D: TRBD1; CDR3: CASSQQGAVEAFF; DNA: TGTGCCAGCAGCCAACAGGGGGCGGTTGAAGCTTTCTTT